This passage covers 12 T cell receptor beta chains from one sample sequenced in a study of CD8+ T cells in alopecia areata. RNA extraction and reverse transcription yielded cDNA as sequencing template. The method was immunoSEQ multiplex PCR; TCRdb's version includes in-frame clones alone and lacks a portion of them. Of 150,000 or so clones listed, approximately 90% are singletons. Treatment described: oral pan-JAK inhibitor, 5-10 mg twice daily. This specimen consisted of CD8+ T cells sorted from blood, obtained at week 4, from a patient treated with tofacitinib. These receptors all come from a human donor with alopecia areata.

The chain combines TRBV2 with TRBJ1-5; TRBD1 agrees at 9 bases. The CDR3 runs to 15 residues. Germline V gene sequence: CDR1 SNHLY, CDR2 FYNNEI. V trimming: 5 bases; J trimming: 6 bases; junction bases outside the gene matches: 8. The CDR3 bases are TGTGCCAGCAGTCCTGACAGGGGGGTAGGTCAGCCCCAGCATTTT. It encodes CASSPDRGVGQPQHF.

As DNA, the CDR3 is TGTGCCAGCAGTGCCCGGACTAGCGGGTTGGATGAGCAGTTCTTC. It translates to CASSARTSGLDEQFF. V gene TRBV27 combines with J gene TRBJ2-1; the match to TRBD2 covers 11 bases. Germline V gene data show CDR1 as MNHEY and CDR2 as SMNVEV (reference sequence). Trimming at V came to 5 bases and at J to 8 bases, leaving 8 bases not matched to a gene. The CDR3 is made up of 15 amino acids.

The CDR3 DNA sequence: TGCGCCAGCAGCCGCATATGGACAGGGGGATCCTACGAGCAGTACTTC. Its protein product is CASSRIWTGGSYEQYF. The V gene is TRBV4-1, the J gene TRBJ2-5, with 10 bases matching TRBD1. The J call is doubtful: the DNA matches TRBJ2-7 better. This CDR3 region has 16 residues. Germline CDR1 is MGHRA and CDR2 is YSYEKL.

The rearrangement uses TRBV4-1 and TRBJ2-7; possibly TRBD1 for D (5 bases). Germline V gene lookup returns CDR1 MGHRA and CDR2 YSYEKL. V lost 2 bases to trimming and J lost 2 bases, with 10 bases between them. The CDR3 is 14 amino acids. The CDR3 loop is CASSQTGETYEQYF. The DNA of the CDR3 is TGCGCCAGCAGCCAAACAGGAGAGACCTACGAGCAGTACTTC.

J is TRBJ2-7 and V is TRBV19; no clear D. V gave up 3 bases and J gave up 3 bases, with 6 bases separating them. Germline V CDR1 and CDR2: LNHDA, SQIVND (reference sequence). The CDR3 loop spans 12 amino acids. CDR3 sequence: CASSMSGYEQYF. Written as DNA, the CDR3 is TGTGCCAGTAGTATGTCGGGCTACGAGCAGTACTTC.

V and J are TRBV2 and TRBJ2-7, with D possibly TRBD2 on 5 matching bases. CDR1 and CDR2 (germline): SNHLY, FYNNEI. V gave up 7 bases and J gave up 3 bases, with 13 bases separating them. The CDR3 covers 13 residues. The CDR3 DNA reads TGTGCCAGCAATGGCGAGGGCCACTACGAGCAGTACTTC. Translating it yields CASNGEGHYEQYF.

This chain joins TRBV12-5 and TRBJ1-2; D not resolved. Germline loops: CDR1 LGHNT, CDR2 FRNRAP. Trimming left V 2 bases short and J 2 bases short, with 15 bases between. The CDR3 is 16 residues long. This CDR3 is CASGLPGTDGNYGYTF. The CDR3 coding sequence is TGTGCTAGTGGTTTGCCGGGAACCGACGGAAACTATGGCTACACCTTC.

The chain couples TRBV6-6 to TRBJ2-1; weak D call: TRBD2 (6 bases). The CDR3 is 15 residues long. The germline V gene encodes CDR1 MNHNY and CDR2 SVGAGI (reference sequence). V was cut by 0 bases and J by 0 bases, with 6 bases left in between. Here the CDR3 reads CASSYSRGSYNEQFF. Written as DNA, the CDR3 is TGTGCCAGCAGTTACTCGCGGGGCTCCTACAATGAGCAGTTCTTC.

The V gene is TRBV27, the J gene TRBJ2-1, with TRBD1 matching 8 bases. The ends lost 5 bases at V and 5 bases at J; junction bases unmatched: 8. In germline, CDR1 is MNHEY, CDR2 SMNVEV (reference sequence). The CDR3 has 15 residues. The CDR3 nucleotides are TGTGCCAGCAGTCCCGACAGGGGTTTGGACAATGAGCAGTTCTTC. Its translation: CASSPDRGLDNEQFF.

V and J are TRBV7-9 and TRBJ2-5, with 14 bases lining up with TRBD2. The CDR3 runs 17 residues. After removal of 4 bases from V and 2 bases from J, the junction contained 6 bases not matched to a gene. Germline assignment: CDR1 SEHNR and CDR2 FQNEAQ (reference sequence). The CDR3 region has the DNA TGTGCCAGCAGCTCGCGGACTAGCGGGGGGATACAAGAGACCCAGTACTTC. Translating it yields CASSSRTSGGIQETQYF.

The chain joins TRBV29-1 to TRBJ2-7; D perhaps matches TRBD2 (5 bases). Trimming removed 3 bases at V and 6 bases at J, with 12 bases between. CDR1 SQVTM and CDR2 ANQGSEA come from the germline V gene. This CDR3 has 12 residues. The chain's CDR3 is CSVDDYKGEQYF. The CDR3 bases are TGCAGCGTTGATGACTATAAAGGCGAGCAGTACTTC.

The J gene is TRBJ2-1, the V gene TRBV23-1; TRBD2 matches 13 bases. TRBV23-1 is an ORF, and what it does is uncertain. The CDR3 extends over 16 amino acids. J lost 8 bases, V lost 4 bases, and 8 bases had no gene match. The CDR3 sequence is CASSPWTSGSWDEQFF. The CDR3 DNA reads TGCGCCAGCAGTCCCTGGACTAGCGGGAGTTGGGATGAGCAGTTCTTC.